These 32 T cell receptor beta chains came from one sample sequenced in a study of blood T cell repertoires in COVID-19. Profiling relied on immunoSEQ multiplex PCR, and the TCRdb table lists in-frame clones only, not all of them. This repertoire shows more than 300,000 clones, around nine tenths found once; its top ten account for roughly 3.5%. Sequenced: peripheral blood. The receptors were gathered from a woman in her late teens or twenties who had recovered from COVID-19.

This chain joins TRBV18 and TRBJ2-1, with a possible D match to TRBD2 (5 bases). V dropped 6 bases and J dropped 1 base, with 22 bases sitting between them. Germline values: CDR1 KGHSH, CDR2 LQKENI. The CDR3 has 18 residues. This chain's CDR3 is CASSPSSGIGRSYNEQFF. The CDR3 DNA reads TGTGCCAGCTCCCCCTCTTCGGGAATTGGTCGGTCCTACAATGAGCAGTTCTTC.

The V gene is TRBV6-4, the J gene TRBJ2-2; 9 bases map to TRBD1. CDR1 and CDR2 from the germline V gene are MRHNA and SNTAGT. The CDR3 sequence is 15 residues long. V lost 3 bases and J lost 4; bases outside the gene matches: 3. The CDR3 protein is CASSEGQGFTGELFF. The CDR3 DNA is TGTGCCAGCAGTGAGGGACAGGGTTTCACCGGGGAGCTGTTTTTT.

The rearrangement joins TRBV5-1 to TRBJ2-1; possibly TRBD1 for D (5 bases). The length of the CDR3 is 15 residues. Germline assignment: CDR1 SGHRS and CDR2 YFSETQ. V dropped 6 bases and J dropped 0 bases, with 13 bases sitting between them. CDR3 region: CASMKGDSSYNEQFF. CDR3 in DNA: TGCGCCAGCATGAAGGGCGACAGCTCCTACAATGAGCAGTTCTTC. The full variable domain, with the rest looked up from reference TRBV5-1 and TRBJ2-1, is KAGVTQTPRYLIKTRGQQVTLSCSPISGHRSVSWYQQTPGQGLQFLFEYFSETQRNKGNFPGRFSGRQFSNSRSEMNVSTLELGDSALYLCASMKGDSSYNEQFFGPGTRLTVL.

The V and J genes are TRBV27 and TRBJ2-1, with 13 positions matching TRBD2. The CDR3 has 15 residues. V lost 4 bases and J lost 9; bases outside the gene matches: 6. Germline lookup yields CDR1 MNHEY and CDR2 SMNVEV (reference sequence). Here the CDR3 reads CASSSGLAGAIEQFF. As DNA, the CDR3 is TGTGCCAGCAGTTCTGGACTAGCGGGAGCAATTGAGCAGTTCTTC.

This clone was observed a handful of times. This chain joins TRBV5-1 and TRBJ2-1; a possible D gene is TRBD1 (5 bases). Germline loops: CDR1 SGHRS, CDR2 YFSETQ. The length of the CDR3 is 17 residues. Trimming left V 0 bases short and J 0 bases short, with 13 bases between. The DNA of the CDR3 is TGCGCCAGCAGCTTGGTAGGGGCATCCATCTCCTACAATGAGCAGTTCTTC. This sequence encodes CASSLVGASISYNEQFF.

The gene calls are TRBV4-3 and TRBJ1-4, with D hard to call. CDR1 LGHNA and CDR2 YSLEER come from the germline V gene. With 0 bases removed from V and 0 bases from J, the gap between germline ends came to 8 bases. The CDR3 spans 16 residues. Here the CDR3 DNA reads TGCGCCAGCAGCCAAGAGAGACTAGCAACTAATGAAAAACTGTTTTTT. Protein product: CASSQERLATNEKLFF.

CDR3 coding DNA: TGTGCCAGCAGTTACTTAGCGGGAGGGCTCTCTGGGGCCAACGTCCTGACTTTC. It codes for CASSYLAGGLSGANVLTF. The chain combines TRBV6-2 or TRBV6-3 with TRBJ2-6; 11 bases align to TRBD2. CDR1 and CDR2 from the germline V gene are MNHEY and SVGEGT. V gave up 1 base and J gave up 0 bases; unmatched junction bases: 2. The CDR3 runs 18 residues.

V usage is TRBV5-6 and J usage is TRBJ2-7; 7 bases are shared with TRBD1. The V gene end was trimmed by 8 bases and the J gene end by 5 bases; junction bases not matched to a gene: 19. The CDR3 is 16 residues long. Germline values: CDR1 SGHDT, CDR2 YYEEEE. The CDR3 region is CARRPWDSPFGNEQYV. CDR3 DNA: TGTGCCAGGCGACCCTGGGACAGCCCCTTTGGGAACGAGCAGTACGTC.

This clone was seen a single time. The chain couples TRBV24-1 to TRBJ1-2; 9 bases fit TRBD1. V was clipped by 5 bases and J by 8 bases; unmatched bases: 11. The CDR3 has 15 amino acids. Germline CDR1 KGHDR, CDR2 SFDVKD. This CDR3 reads CATSGEGQGELGYTF. The CDR3 nucleotides read TGTGCCACCAGTGGGGAGGGACAGGGCGAACTCGGCTACACCTTC.

V usage is TRBV3-1 (or the pseudogene TRBV3-2) and J usage is TRBJ2-7; D is possibly TRBD2 (6 bases). V was trimmed by 4 bases and J by 6 bases, leaving 13 bases between them. Germline V gives CDR1 LGHDT, CDR2 YNNKEL (reference sequence). The CDR3 runs to 13 residues. In nucleotides, the CDR3 is TGTGCCAGCAGCCGGGACTCATCTCTCGAGCAGTACGTC. Its translation is CASSRDSSLEQYV.

The chain couples TRBV12-3 or TRBV12-4 to TRBJ2-1; D is ambiguous. V lost 5 bases and J 7 bases, leaving 9 bases between the germline ends. The CDR3 totals 12 residues. CDR3: CASSPVLNEQFF. As DNA, the CDR3 is TGTGCCAGCAGTCCCGTCTTGAATGAGCAGTTCTTC.

V is TRBV28 and J is TRBJ2-1, with 9 positions matching TRBD2. Germline V gene lookup returns CDR1 MDHEN and CDR2 SYDVKM. The CDR3 is 15 residues long. After removal of 3 bases from V and 2 bases from J, the junction contained 2 bases not matched to a gene. The CDR3 region has the DNA TGTGCCAGCAGTTTGGCGGGAGGGGCCTACAATGAGCAGTTCTTC. Translated, it gives CASSLAGGAYNEQFF.

This rearrangement joins TRBV6-5 to TRBJ2-1; 7 bases map to TRBD2. Germline CDR1 MNHEY, CDR2 SVGAGI. V shed 0 bases, J shed 5 bases, and the junction held 1 base outside the gene matches. There are 14 residues in the CDR3. The CDR3 sequence: CASSYSAGDNEQFF. The DNA of the CDR3 is TGTGCCAGCAGTTACTCCGCGGGGGACAATGAGCAGTTCTTC.

The V call is TRBV5-1, the J call TRBJ2-3, with 9 bases fitting TRBD2. Germline V gives CDR1 SGHRS, CDR2 YFSETQ. V lost 3 bases to trimming and J lost 0 bases; unmatched junction nucleotides: 8. The CDR3 contains 17 residues. Written as DNA, the CDR3 is TGCGCCAGCAGCTCCCCCTCTAGCGGGGATAGCACAGATACGCAGTATTTT. It is translated as CASSSPSSGDSTDTQYF.

The chain has TRBV4-3 and TRBJ2-1; maybe TRBD2 (6 bases). The CDR3 sequence is 15 residues long. Germline CDR1 reads LGHNA; CDR2 reads YSLEER. Between the trimmed V and J ends, which lost 3 bases and 3 bases, there was a span of 12 bases. CDR3: CASSHDSGVYNEQFF. The CDR3 DNA follows: TGCGCCAGCAGCCATGATTCGGGGGTCTACAATGAGCAGTTCTTC.

The genes are TRBV23-1 and TRBJ2-7, with TRBD1 matching over 7 bases. TRBV23-1 is noted as an ORF with a role that remains uncertain. CDR3 length: 16 residues. V lost 3 bases to trimming and J lost 5 bases; unmatched junction nucleotides: 13. DNA of the CDR3: TGCGCCAGCAGTCAGCATGCTCCTCCAGGGACAGACGAGCAGTACGTC. Protein: CASSQHAPPGTDEQYV.

The rearrangement links TRBV5-5 to TRBJ2-2; the D gene is possibly TRBD2 (5 bases). This CDR3 has 13 residues. Trimming removed 3 bases from V and 6 bases from J, with 9 bases in between. Per germline, CDR1 SGHKS and CDR2 YYEKEE (reference sequence). The CDR3 nucleotides read TGTGCCAGCAGCTCCCGGGGTCCCGGGGAGCTGTTTTTT. Its translation: CASSSRGPGELFF.

V and J are TRBV7-8 and TRBJ2-1; TRBD2 matches at 8 bases. The CDR3 spans 16 residues. CDR1 is SGHVS, CDR2 FQNEAQ, per germline. Losses at the gene ends were 1 base for V and 4 bases for J; bases not matched to a gene: 6. As DNA, the CDR3 is TGTGCCAGCAGCTTAGTTGAAGCGGGAGTATACAATGAGCAGTTCTTC. It encodes CASSLVEAGVYNEQFF.

This chain uses TRBV18 with TRBJ1-2, with D possibly matching TRBD1 (5 bases). Germline V gene sequence: CDR1 KGHSH, CDR2 LQKENI. This CDR3 has 13 residues. V lost 3 bases to trimming and J lost 7 bases, with 12 bases between them. The CDR3 reads CASSPGRGRGYTF. The CDR3 DNA sequence: TGTGCCAGCTCACCGGGTAGGGGCCGTGGCTACACCTTC.

In DNA form, the CDR3 reads TGTGCCAGCAGCCCGAGACAGGGCCAGAGCTATGGCTACACCTTC. It specifies CASSPRQGQSYGYTF. This rearrangement joins TRBV11-3 to TRBJ1-2; TRBD1 matches 7 bases. V gave up 5 bases and J gave up 4 bases; unmatched junction bases: 10. The length of the CDR3 is 15 residues. In germline, CDR1 is SGHNT, CDR2 YENEEA.

The rearrangement links TRBV27 to TRBJ2-1, with TRBD1 matching over 8 bases. V lost 6 bases, J lost 3 bases, and 7 bases stayed unmatched. The CDR3 is 15 amino acids. The germline gives CDR1 MNHEY, CDR2 SMNVEV (reference sequence). The chain's CDR3 is CASRGEQGDYNEQFF. CDR3 nucleotide sequence: TGTGCCAGCAGGGGGGAACAGGGGGACTACAATGAGCAGTTCTTC.

The chain has TRBV19 and TRBJ2-2; no firm D call. This CDR3 is built from 13 residues. V gave up 4 bases and J gave up 8 bases, with 11 bases separating them. Germline V lookup: CDR1 LNHDA, CDR2 SQIVND (reference sequence). CDR3 sequence: CASSTLGLGELFF. The CDR3 DNA is TGTGCCAGTAGTACTCTTGGGCTTGGGGAGCTGTTTTTT.

V usage is TRBV10-1 and J usage is TRBJ1-1; TRBD1 matches at 7 bases. Germline V CDR1 and CDR2: WNHNN, SYGVQD (reference sequence). The V segment lost 6 bases and the J segment 0 bases; nucleotides outside the gene matches: 4. CDR3 length equals 14 residues. The CDR3 loop reads CASSTDRMNTEAFF. The DNA for the CDR3 is TGCGCCAGCAGCACGGACAGGATGAACACTGAAGCTTTCTTT.

This clone has only one observation. The chain employs TRBV7-2 and TRBJ1-1; tentatively, D is TRBD1 (5 bases). The germline V and J ends were trimmed by 1 base and 1 base, with 7 bases remaining between them. Germline values: CDR1 SGHTA, CDR2 FQGNSA. The CDR3 is 14 amino acids. The CDR3 DNA reads TGTGCCAGCAGCTTAGACAGGAAGAACACTGAAGCTTTCTTT. As protein: CASSLDRKNTEAFF.

CDR3 sequence (DNA): TGTGCCAGCTCATTGCGGGGAGAAAAACTGTTTTTT. Amino acid sequence: CASSLRGEKLFF. The J gene is TRBJ1-4, the V gene TRBV18; D ambiguous. Between the trimmed V and J ends, which lost 5 bases and 8 bases, there was a span of 9 bases. The CDR3 covers 12 residues. Germline V CDR1 and CDR2: KGHSH, LQKENI.

V and J are TRBV24-1 and TRBJ1-2, with unresolved D. Trimming shortened V by 2 bases and J by 2 bases, and 17 bases separated the two germline ends. CDR3 length: 17 amino acids. Germline V gene sequence: CDR1 KGHDR, CDR2 SFDVKD. The CDR3 protein is CATSDWESEGENYGYTF. In DNA, the CDR3 is TGTGCCACCAGTGATTGGGAGTCGGAGGGAGAAAACTATGGCTACACCTTC.

The rearrangement uses TRBV29-1 and TRBJ2-5; TRBD2 is a possible D gene (6 bases). The CDR3 has 13 residues. Trimming took off 3 bases at V and 2 bases at J, with 10 bases between the two ends. Germline V gene sequence: CDR1 SQVTM, CDR2 ANQGSEA. CDR3 sequence reads: CSVEGGGQETQYF. The CDR3 DNA reads as TGCAGCGTTGAGGGGGGAGGACAAGAGACCCAGTACTTC. Supplemented by reference TRBV29-1 and TRBJ2-5, the full variable domain reads SAVISQKPSRDICQRGTSLTIQCQVDSQVTMMFWYRQQPGQSLTLIATANQGSEATYESGFVIDKFPISRPNLTFSTLTVSNMSPEDSSIYLCSVEGGGQETQYFGPGTRLLVL.

This clone appeared a single time. The V call is TRBV30, the J call TRBJ2-1; a possible D gene is TRBD2 (7 bases). V was clipped by 1 base and J by 4 bases, with 11 bases between them. Germline V gene data show CDR1 as GTSNPN and CDR2 as SVGIG (reference sequence). The CDR3 loop spans 14 amino acids. The CDR3: CAWSDGGPYNEQFF. In DNA, the CDR3 is TGTGCCTGGAGTGACGGGGGGCCTTACAATGAGCAGTTCTTC. The variable domain in full, completed from reference TRBV30 and TRBJ2-1, reads SQTIHQWPATLVQPVGSPLSLECTVEGTSNPNLYWYRQAAGRGLQLLFYSVGIGQISSEVPQNLSASRPQDRQFILSSKKLLLSDSGFYLCAWSDGGPYNEQFFGPGTRLTVL.

This chain connects TRBV9 to TRBJ1-6, with D tentatively TRBD1 (5 bases). The V and J ends lost 3 bases and 10 bases respectively, with 20 bases between them. From germline, CDR1 is SGDLS and CDR2 YYNGEE. The CDR3 contains 16 residues. CDR3 coding DNA: TGTGCCAGCAGCGGCAGGGTTGAAGCCCGAATGTCACCCCTCCACTTT. Encoded protein: CASSGRVEARMSPLHF. Together with reference TRBV9 and TRBJ1-6, the CDR3 gives the full variable domain: DSGVTQTPKHLITATGQRVTLRCSPRSGDLSVYWYQQSLDQGLQFLIQYYNGEERAKGNILERFSAQQFPDLHSELNLSSLELGDSALYFCASSGRVEARMSPLHFGNGTRLTVT.

This sequence joins TRBV3-1 (or the pseudogene TRBV3-2) and TRBJ1-1; D gene uncertain. V gave up 3 bases and J gave up 4 bases, with 15 bases separating them. The CDR3 has 15 residues. Germline CDR1 and CDR2: LGHDT and YNNKEL (reference sequence). CDR3 residues: CASSHSPRPGTEAFF. The CDR3 DNA reads TGTGCCAGCAGCCACTCACCACGCCCAGGCACTGAAGCTTTCTTT.

This chain connects TRBV2 to TRBJ2-7; a possible D gene is TRBD1 (6 bases). Trimming cost V 4 bases and J 6 bases, with 13 bases left between them. Looked up from germline, CDR1 is SNHLY and CDR2 is FYNNEI. The CDR3 contains 13 residues. CDR3 nucleotide sequence: TGTGCCAGCAGTGTGACAGGATTAGGCGAGCAGTACGTC. Amino acids: CASSVTGLGEQYV.

This clone is a singleton in its sample. The genes are TRBV10-3 and TRBJ1-3; D gene ambiguous. Germline V gene sequence: CDR1 ENHRY, CDR2 SYGVKD. CDR3 size: 15 residues. V lost 0 bases and J 1 base, leaving 7 bases between the germline ends. The chain's CDR3 is CAISESSRSGNTIYF. Written as DNA, the CDR3 is TGTGCCATCAGTGAGTCCAGCAGGTCTGGAAACACCATATATTTT.